A selection of T cell receptor beta chains follows, all from one sample in a study of cytotoxic CD8 clonotypes in ibrutinib-treated CLL. The data were produced by immunoSEQ multiplex PCR, yet TCRdb's version contains in-frame clones alone and is incomplete. The profile shows roughly 52,000 clones, around 53% of them singletons. This material consisted of PBMCs, taken after 12 months of ibrutinib treatment. The receptors were sampled from a human donor with chronic lymphocytic leukemia. Both conserved end residues are part of each CDR3. The order of the fields is J gene, V gene, clone size, D gene, CDR3 protein, CDR3 DNA. The D gene is left open where the match is weak. Clone size is stated in some rows and not others, as once, few, many or a class when expanded.

J: TRBJ1-2; V: TRBV7-2; size: .; D: TRBD1; CDR3: CASSLVGDSYGYTF; DNA: TGTGCCAGCAGCTTAGTAGGGGACAGCTATGGCTACACCTTC
J: TRBJ1-2; V: TRBV9; size: .; D: .; CDR3: CASSVVPGTNYGYTF; DNA: TGTGCCAGCAGCGTAGTTCCAGGGACTAACTATGGCTACACCTTC
J: TRBJ1-2; V: TRBV5-1; size: few; D: TRBD1; CDR3: CASSLGTGSNYGYTF; DNA: TGCGCCAGCAGCTTGGGGACAGGGTCCAACTATGGCTACACCTTC
J: TRBJ2-5; V: TRBV18; size: .; D: TRBD1; CDR3: CASSPTGEETQYF; DNA: TGTGCCAGCTCACCCACAGGGGAAGAGACCCAGTACTTC
J: TRBJ2-3; V: TRBV19; size: few; D: .; CDR3: CASSIVGEADTQYF; DNA: TGTGCCAGTAGTATAGTTGGGGAGGCAGATACGCAGTATTTT
J: TRBJ1-5; V: TRBV6-1; size: .; D: TRBD1; CDR3: CASIQDRVGNQPQHF; DNA: TGTGCCAGCATCCAGGACAGGGTCGGCAATCAGCCCCAGCATTTT
J: TRBJ1-1; V: TRBV29-1; size: few; D: .; CDR3: CSVDFGAEAFF; DNA: TGCAGCGTTGACTTTGGGGCTGAAGCTTTCTTT
J: TRBJ2-2; V: TRBV5-1; size: .; D: .; CDR3: CASSLGDRAGELFF; DNA: TGCGCCAGCAGCTTAGGGGATAGAGCTGGGGAGCTGTTTTTT
J: TRBJ1-4; V: TRBV14; size: .; D: .; CDR3: CASSQGHGATNEKLFF; DNA: TGTGCCAGCAGCCAAGGCCACGGCGCAACTAATGAAAAACTGTTTTTT
J: TRBJ2-1; V: TRBV28; size: .; D: .; CDR3: CASSLSRRLYNEQFF; DNA: TGTGCCAGCAGTTTATCACGGCGCCTCTACAATGAGCAGTTCTTC
J: TRBJ1-5; V: TRBV9; size: few; D: .; CDR3: CASSVERGSNQPQHF; DNA: TGTGCCAGCAGCGTAGAAAGGGGGAGCAATCAGCCCCAGCATTTT
J: TRBJ1-1; V: TRBV19; size: .; D: .; CDR3: CASSLGVQKNTEAFF; DNA: TGTGCCAGTAGTCTGGGGGTACAGAAGAACACTGAAGCTTTCTTT
J: TRBJ1-1; V: TRBV20-1; size: .; D: .; CDR3: CSARGMTEAFF; DNA: TGCAGTGCTAGAGGAATGACTGAAGCTTTCTTT
J: TRBJ1-1; V: TRBV27; size: .; D: .; CDR3: CASRREGGPSAFF; DNA: TGTGCCAGCAGACGGGAGGGGGGCCCGTCAGCTTTCTTT
J: TRBJ1-2; V: TRBV2; size: .; D: .; CDR3: CASRGDGDGGYTF; DNA: TGTGCCAGCAGAGGGGACGGCGACGGTGGCTACACCTTC
J: TRBJ2-1; V: TRBV11-1; size: .; D: .; CDR3: CASSPRAADNEQFF; DNA: TGTGCCAGCAGCCCCCGAGCAGCAGACAATGAGCAGTTCTTC
J: TRBJ2-2; V: TRBV18; size: few; D: .; CDR3: CASSPQKLTGELFF; DNA: TGTGCCAGCTCACCACAGAAGCTGACCGGGGAGCTGTTTTTT
J: TRBJ1-3; V: TRBV30; size: .; D: .; CDR3: CAWSALGDVGNTIYF; DNA: TGTGCCTGGAGTGCCCTAGGGGACGTTGGAAACACCATATATTTT
J: TRBJ1-4; V: TRBV7-9; size: few; D: .; CDR3: CASSLVESYEKLFF; DNA: TGTGCCAGCAGCTTAGTGGAGTCCTACGAAAAACTGTTTTTT
J: TRBJ1-2; V: TRBV27; size: .; D: TRBD1; CDR3: CASSLSDRGYGYTF; DNA: TGTGCCAGCAGTTTGTCAGACAGGGGCTATGGCTACACCTTC
J: TRBJ2-1; V: TRBV27; size: .; D: .; CDR3: CASSVLNEQFF; DNA: TGTGCCAGCAGTGTCCTTAACGAGCAGTTCTTC
J: TRBJ2-7; V: TRBV2; size: few; D: .; CDR3: CASSERRLYEQYF; DNA: TGTGCCAGCAGTGAACGCCGCCTCTACGAGCAGTACTTC
J: TRBJ1-3; V: TRBV4-2; size: few; D: .; CDR3: CASSQEQAHGNTIYF; DNA: TGTGCCAGCAGCCAAGAGCAGGCGCACGGAAACACCATATATTTT
J: TRBJ2-2; V: TRBV5-1; size: .; D: TRBD2; CDR3: CASSPPSGGIGELFF; DNA: TGCGCCAGCAGCCCCCCCAGCGGGGGCATCGGGGAGCTGTTTTTT
J: TRBJ1-2; V: TRBV28; size: .; D: .; CDR3: CAARPTGVYGYTF; DNA: TGTGCGGCGCGGCCGACAGGAGTCTATGGCTACACCTTC
J: TRBJ2-5; V: TRBV28; size: once; D: .; CDR3: CASSLFQETQYF; DNA: TGTGCCAGCAGTTTGTTTCAAGAGACCCAGTACTTC
J: TRBJ2-7; V: TRBV6-6; size: .; D: .; CDR3: CASSYTAKGAYEQYF; DNA: TGTGCCAGCAGTTACACCGCGAAAGGCGCCTACGAGCAGTACTTC
J: TRBJ2-7; V: TRBV9; size: .; D: TRBD2; CDR3: CASSVTSGSPEQYF; DNA: TGTGCCAGCAGCGTTACTAGCGGGAGCCCCGAGCAGTACTTC
J: TRBJ1-2; V: TRBV9; size: .; D: .; CDR3: CASSLTSGGAYGYTF; DNA: TGTGCCAGCAGCCTTACTTCGGGGGGCGCCTATGGCTACACCTTC
J: TRBJ1-2; V: TRBV27; size: .; D: .; CDR3: CASSTLQYYGYTF; DNA: TGTGCCAGCAGTACCCTCCAGTACTATGGCTACACCTTC